The T cell receptor beta chain described here comes from a study of shared clonotypes between healthy human individuals. This clone showed up just a few times. At one of its ends the junction is not consistent with the germline gene, which may arise from a read error. Roughly 200 ng DNA, about 33,000 T cell genomes, went into each sorted-subset replicate PCR. The table came from immunoSEQ multiplex PCR; TCRdb's copy has only in-frame clones and leaves some out. The sample includes millions of clones, roughly nine tenths of them seen just once. Memory CD4+ cells were the fraction left after CD45RA+ naive selection. The CDR3 is 11 residues long. Per germline, CDR1 SNHLY and CDR2 FYNNEI.

The rearrangement joins TRBV2 to TRBJ1-1, with D unresolved. The sequencing input was naive CD4+ T cells sorted from blood. Stated subset: CD45RA+ positively selected. The sequence came from a man younger than 35 in good health. CDR3 nucleotides: TGTGCCAGCAGTGAAATGACTAGCGTGCTCTTT. It specifies CASSEMTSVLF.